This TCR beta chain came from a study of blood T cell repertoires in COVID-19. Germline V CDR1 and CDR2: SGDLS, YYNGEE. The CDR3 extends over 16 amino acids. V was pared by 0 bases and J by 1 base, with 10 bases between. TCRdb's table, derived via immunoSEQ multiplex PCR, lists solely in-frame clones and lacks some. Of 75,000 to 100,000 clones in the sample, 85% to 90% are singletons; the top ten hold 15%. The chain is built from TRBV9 and TRBJ2-2, with TRBD1 as a possible D gene (6 bases). The TCR was taken from a human donor in a cohort sampled during active COVID-19. Sample: peripheral blood. CDR3 residues: CASSVGVTGNTGELFF. DNA of the CDR3: TGTGCCAGCAGCGTAGGAGTGACAGGGAACACCGGGGAGCTGTTTTTT.